This T cell receptor beta chain comes out of a study of blood T cell repertoires in COVID-19. Study summary: Acute and convalescent COVID-19 specimens originated in the United States, Italy and Spain. Nucleic acid was either cDNA or gDNA, and it came from T cells, B-cell-depleted T cells, or PBMCs.

Under the authors' procedure: Quantification of nucleated cells was approximated via reference gene primer amplification. The method was immunoSEQ multiplex PCR; TCRdb's version includes in-frame clones alone and lacks a portion of them. The V and J calls and clone size are taken from that table; D and trimming were inferred from the DNA. The sample yields almost 80,000 clones, about nine tenths seen once. CDR3 length: 15 amino acids. Germline V gene sequence: CDR1 DFQATT, CDR2 SNEGSKA (reference sequence). With V trimmed by 3 bases and J by 4 bases, 10 bases remained unmatched. The receptor was isolated from a woman older than 75 with acute or convalescent COVID-19. This chain uses TRBV20-1 with TRBJ2-3; 7 bases map to TRBD2. The sample comprised peripheral blood. The CDR3, as DNA: TGCAGTGCTAGTAACGGCGGGAGAATTGCAGATACGCAGTATTTT. Protein: CSASNGGRIADTQYF.